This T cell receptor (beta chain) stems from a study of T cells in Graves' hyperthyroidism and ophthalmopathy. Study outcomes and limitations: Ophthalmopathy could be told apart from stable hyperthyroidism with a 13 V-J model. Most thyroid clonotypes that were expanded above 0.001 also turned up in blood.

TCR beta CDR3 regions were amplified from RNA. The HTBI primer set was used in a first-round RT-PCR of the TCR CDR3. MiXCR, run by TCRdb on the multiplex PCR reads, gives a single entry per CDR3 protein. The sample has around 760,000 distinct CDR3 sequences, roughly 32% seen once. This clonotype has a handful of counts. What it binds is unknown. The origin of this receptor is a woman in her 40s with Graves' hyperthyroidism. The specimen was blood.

CDR3 in amino acids: CASSWARGVQETQYF. The CDR3 bases are TGTGCCAGCAGCTGGGCGAGAGGGGTCCAAGAGACCCAGTACTTC. The gene calls are TRBV7-9 and TRBJ2-5; D is perhaps TRBD1 or TRBD2 (5 bases each). The germline gives CDR1 SEHNR, CDR2 FQNEAQ (reference sequence). V gave up 4 bases and J gave up 1 base, with 13 bases separating them. This CDR3 is 15 amino acids long.